This is a list of T cell receptor beta chains from one sample in a study of blood T cell repertoires in COVID-19. TCRdb's copy holds only in-frame clones and misses some; the assay was immunoSEQ multiplex PCR. This sample yields about 59,000 clones, of which more than 60% are seen a single time; 18% belongs to the top ten. Sequencing was performed on peripheral blood. All receptors derive from a woman between 50 and 59 years old with active or convalescent COVID-19. Each CDR3 is given with its conserved first and last residue. Fields, in order: J gene, V gene, D gene, clone size, CDR3 DNA, CDR3 protein. D genes are given only for firm matches. For some rows the clone size is stated as once, few or many, or as a class when expanded; others skip it.

>TRBJ2-1|TRBV5-4|TRBD2|.
TGTGCCAGCCAGAGCGGGGTAAGCTCCTACAATGAGCAGTTCTTC
CASQSGVSSYNEQFF
>TRBJ2-5|TRBV11-2|.|.
TGTGCCAGCAGCTTAGGGTTTAGGGGAACAGAGACCCAGTACTTC
CASSLGFRGTETQYF
>TRBJ1-4|TRBV2|.|once
TGTGCCAGCAGTGATTCAATTGATGGGGGCGATGAAAAACTGTTTTTT
CASSDSIDGGDEKLFF
>TRBJ1-2|TRBV20-1|.|few
TGCAGTGCTAGTCTTGCGGCAGACTATGGCTACACCTTC
CSASLAADYGYTF
>TRBJ2-1|TRBV19|TRBD2|few
TGTGCCAGTAGTATACGTGAGGGAGGGCCCTCGGGGTCCTCCTACAATGAGCAGTTCTTC
CASSIREGGPSGSSYNEQFF
>TRBJ2-7|TRBV6-5|TRBD2|.
TGTGCCAGCAGTCGTCTAGCGGGAAGCTCCTACGAGCAGTACTTC
CASSRLAGSSYEQYF
>TRBJ2-5|TRBV28|.|.
TGTGCCAGCCGATTACGGGATCTGCAGTACTTC
CASRLRDLQYF
>TRBJ2-5|TRBV29-1|TRBD2|.
TGCAGCGTTGAAAATCACGCTAGCGGCCCAAGCTACCAAGAGACCCAGTACTTC
CSVENHASGPSYQETQYF
>TRBJ2-5|TRBV5-5|.|.
TGTGCCAGCAGCTTTAGGGGGGAGGGCCAGTACTTC
CASSFRGEGQYF
>TRBJ2-2|TRBV10-3|.|few
TGTGCCATCAGTGAGCAGGGATCGAACACCGGGGAGCTGTTTTTT
CAISEQGSNTGELFF
>TRBJ2-3|TRBV19|TRBD2|.
TGTGCCAGTAGTCGTTCCAGCGGGAGGGTAACAGATACGCAGTATTTT
CASSRSSGRVTDTQYF
>TRBJ2-3|TRBV29-1|.|once
TGCAGCGTTGGTTCCGTCACAGATACGCAGTATTTT
CSVGSVTDTQYF
>TRBJ1-5|TRBV30|TRBD1|.
TGTGCCTGGAGTTCCGGGACAGGGTCCAATCAGCCCCAGCATTTT
CAWSSGTGSNQPQHF
>TRBJ1-2|TRBV10-2|.|.
TGCGCCAGCAGTGCCTTGTCCTCTTATGGCTACACCTTC
CASSALSSYGYTF
>TRBJ1-2|TRBV6-1|.|.
TGTGCCAGCAGTGAATATAGGACGCAGGGTGGCTATGGCTACACCTTC
CASSEYRTQGGYGYTF
>TRBJ1-1|TRBV19|.|few
TGTGCCAGTAGTGTCTCCAGGAACACTGAAGCTTTCTTT
CASSVSRNTEAFF
>TRBJ2-3|TRBV5-6|TRBD2|.
TGTGCCAGCAGCCTTATCCTAGCGGGAGTAGACACAGATACGCAGTATTTT
CASSLILAGVDTDTQYF
>TRBJ2-1|TRBV10-3|.|.
TGTGCCTCCACCGGAGGAAGGAATGAGCAGTTCTTC
CASTGGRNEQFF
>TRBJ2-1|TRBV14|TRBD2|.
TGTGCCAGCAGCCATGCAAATTCTCCCTGGGGACTAGTTTTGAATGAGCAGTTCTTC
CASSHANSPWGLVLNEQFF
>TRBJ2-1|TRBV2|TRBD2|.
TGTGCCAGCAGCTTAGCGGGTAGCTCCTACAATGAGCAGTTCTTC
CASSLAGSSYNEQFF
>TRBJ1-1|TRBV5-1|TRBD1|.
TGCGCCAGCAGCATTCGACAGGGATCCTTGAACACTGAAGCTTTCTTT
CASSIRQGSLNTEAFF
>TRBJ2-3|TRBV19|TRBD2|.
TGTGCCAGTAGTACCCAACAGCGGGAGGCTAAGACAGATACGCAGTATTTT
CASSTQQREAKTDTQYF
>TRBJ2-2|TRBV27|.|many
TGTGCCAGCAGTTTATTGGGGGGTTACACCGGGGAGCTGTTTTTT
CASSLLGGYTGELFF
>TRBJ2-7|TRBV2|.|few
TGTGCCAGCAAATCAGCCTCCGCCAGGGGTTCCTACGAGCAGTACTTC
CASKSASARGSYEQYF
>TRBJ2-7|TRBV28|TRBD2|.
TGTGCCAGCAAAAGGGACTACTCCTACGAGCAGTACTTC
CASKRDYSYEQYF
>TRBJ2-7|TRBV27|.|.
TGTGCCAGCAGTTTAAGGGGACTTGACTCCTACGAGCAGTACTTC
CASSLRGLDSYEQYF
>TRBJ1-2|TRBV19|TRBD1|once
TGTGCCAGTAGTATAGACCCGACAGGGCGTGCTGGCTACACCTTC
CASSIDPTGRAGYTF
>TRBJ2-7|TRBV29-1|TRBD2|.
TGCAGCGTTGACCTAGCGGCAGGGGAGCAGTACTTC
CSVDLAAGEQYF
>TRBJ1-2|TRBV4-1|TRBD1|.
TGCGCCAGCAGCCCACTAACAGGGGAGCCTGATGGCTACACCTTC
CASSPLTGEPDGYTF
>TRBJ2-3|TRBV7-9|TRBD2|once
TGTGCCAGCAGCTTGACTAGCGGGGCAGATACGCAGTATTTT
CASSLTSGADTQYF
>TRBJ2-3|TRBV7-2|.|.
TGTGCCAGCAGCTCTGGACAGTTCTCAGATACGCAGTATTTT
CASSSGQFSDTQYF
>TRBJ1-4|TRBV7-9|TRBD1|.
TGTGCCAGCAGCCGGACAGGGGAGAAACTGTTTTTT
CASSRTGEKLFF
>TRBJ2-2|TRBV3-1/TRBV3-2|TRBD1|.
TGTGCCAGCAGCCCGATCAGGGGGCAAATCGGGGAGCTGTTTTTT
CASSPIRGQIGELFF
>TRBJ1-3|TRBV14|.|.
TGTGCCAGCAGACCGACGGCGGGAGGAAACACCATATATTTT
CASRPTAGGNTIYF
>TRBJ2-1|TRBV7-9|TRBD2|.
TGTGCCAGCAGCTTAGTAGCGGGAGGTGGGAATGAGCAGTTCTTC
CASSLVAGGGNEQFF
>TRBJ1-6|TRBV29-1|.|few
TGCAGCGTGTTGACTGGGTCCTATAATTCACCCCTCCACTTT
CSVLTGSYNSPLHF
>TRBJ2-2|TRBV30|TRBD1|.
TGTGCCTGGAGTGCTAAACGGGACAGGGCCGGGGAGCTGTTTTTT
CAWSAKRDRAGELFF
>TRBJ2-7|TRBV5-6|TRBD1|.
TGTGCCAGCAGCTTGGGTCAGGGGGCGATCGGCTCCTACGAGCAGTACTTC
CASSLGQGAIGSYEQYF
>TRBJ2-7|TRBV2|TRBD2|.
TGTGCCAGCAGAATTGGGACTAGTTCTTGGTACGAGCAGTACTTC
CASRIGTSSWYEQYF
>TRBJ2-2|TRBV10-3|.|few
TGTGCCATCAGTGAGTCGACAGGGAACACCGGGGAGCTGTTTTTT
CAISESTGNTGELFF
>TRBJ2-2|TRBV28|.|.
TGTGCCAGCAGCAATAGCGGAAGAATGGAGACCGGGGAGCTGTTTTTT
CASSNSGRMETGELFF
>TRBJ2-7|TRBV5-1|.|.
TGCGCCAGCAGCCCGGTAGGGGGGGGCCCTACCTACGAGCAGTACTTC
CASSPVGGGPTYEQYF
>TRBJ2-3|TRBV19|.|.
TGTGCCAGTAGTAACCTGCCGAGATCGGCGGGTACGCAGTATTTT
CASSNLPRSAGTQYF
>TRBJ1-5|TRBV19|TRBD1|.
TGTGCCAGTACCGGGACAGGGGCCTCCTATAGCAATCAGCCCCAGCATTTT
CASTGTGASYSNQPQHF
>TRBJ2-3|TRBV4-2|TRBD2|.
TGTGCCAGCAGCCAAGTTACTAGCGGGAGAGGGCATCAGGATACGCAGTATTTT
CASSQVTSGRGHQDTQYF